This TCR beta chain is from a study of cytotoxic CD8 clonotypes in ibrutinib-treated CLL. Some clones are missing from TCRdb's copy, which holds only in-frame ones; the method was immunoSEQ multiplex PCR. The table shows 130,000 or so clones, with 70% to 80% occurring only once. The sequence was obtained from a human donor with chronic lymphocytic leukemia. The sample was PBMCs, taken after 12 months of ibrutinib treatment.

The DNA of the CDR3 is TGTGCCAGCAGCACCTCGCCGAGCATCTCTGGAAACACCATATATTTT. This encodes CASSTSPSISGNTIYF. The chain carries TRBV28 and TRBJ1-3; the D is unclear. Trimming took 6 bases from V and 0 from J, leaving 15 bases between them. The CDR3 sequence is 16 residues long. Germline V gene data show CDR1 as MDHEN and CDR2 as SYDVKM.